These 12 T cell receptor beta chains came from one sample sequenced in a study of spatial heterogeneity in lung cancer. Overall study results and limits: Tumors with more nonsynonymous mutations had more expanded intratumoral alpha and beta TCRs.

TCRdb reprocessed the 5' RACE reads with MiXCR, giving one entry per CDR3 protein. The sample holds more than 20,000 distinct CDR3 sequences, about 15% seen once. Time point indicated: sample taken at primary tumor resection. These receptors lack a known antigen. The sequencing used lung tumor tissue, collected at surgery. The receptors were gathered from a female donor with early-stage non-small cell lung cancer.

This clonotype was seen a handful of times. In DNA, the CDR3 is TGTGCCAGCAGTGATAGGGACACTCGCAGCCAGCCCCAGCATTTT. Translated, it gives CASSDRDTRSQPQHF. The chain employs TRBV2 and TRBJ1-5; maybe TRBD1 (6 bases). V was shortened by 3 bases and J by 7 bases, with 16 bases between the two germline ends. CDR3 length: 15 amino acids. The germline gives CDR1 SNHLY, CDR2 FYNNEI.

The chain carries TRBV5-1 and TRBJ2-7; a possible D gene is TRBD1 (6 bases). V lost 3 bases and J 3 bases, leaving 16 bases between the germline ends. The CDR3 has 15 residues. Germline lookup yields CDR1 SGHRS and CDR2 YFSETQ. The CDR3: CASSYQTGLIYEQYF. The CDR3 DNA reads as TGCGCCAGCAGCTATCAAACAGGGTTGATCTACGAGCAGTACTTC.

This clonotype was observed at least ten times. CDR3 loop: CASSPLGAYEAFF. CDR3 nucleotide sequence: TGTGCCAGCAGCCCACTAGGGGCCTACGAAGCTTTCTTT. The genes are TRBV7-2 and TRBJ1-1, with a weak D call TRBD1 (5 bases). From germline, CDR1 is SGHTA and CDR2 FQGNSA. Trimming shortened V by 5 bases and J by 8 bases, and 15 bases separated the two germline ends. CDR3 size: 13 residues.

This clonotype was seen ten or more times. V gene TRBV18 combines with J gene TRBJ2-7, with 7 bases lining up with TRBD1. The V gene end was trimmed by 3 bases and the J gene end by 6 bases; junction bases not matched to a gene: 11. Germline V gives CDR1 KGHSH, CDR2 LQKENI. CDR3 length: 15 amino acids. CDR3 region: CASSPWKGATGEQYF. The DNA of the CDR3 is TGTGCCAGCTCACCTTGGAAGGGGGCGACGGGCGAGCAGTACTTC.

The genes are TRBV7-2 and TRBJ2-3; 12 bases are a match to TRBD2. V trimming: 1 base; J trimming: 10 bases; junction bases outside the gene matches: 3. Germline V CDR1 and CDR2: SGHTA, FQGNSA. The CDR3 contains 14 residues. CDR3 loop: CASSLGLAGAAQYF. In DNA, the CDR3 is TGTGCCAGCAGCTTAGGACTAGCGGGAGCGGCGCAGTATTTT.

This clonotype was observed at least ten times. The chain carries TRBV9 and TRBJ2-2; 7 bases are shared with TRBD1. J lost 2 bases, V lost 0 bases, and 4 bases had no gene match. The CDR3 is made up of 16 amino acids. In germline, CDR1 is SGDLS, CDR2 YYNGEE. The CDR3 coding sequence is TGTGCCAGCAGCGTAGGTGGGACAGCCAACACCGGGGAGCTGTTTTTT. As protein: CASSVGGTANTGELFF. Full variable domain (missing parts from reference TRBV9 and TRBJ2-2): DSGVTQTPKHLITATGQRVTLRCSPRSGDLSVYWYQQSLDQGLQFLIQYYNGEERAKGNILERFSAQQFPDLHSELNLSSLELGDSALYFCASSVGGTANTGELFFGEGSRLTVL.

This clonotype occurred many times. This sequence joins TRBV5-4 and TRBJ2-1; 8 bases line up with TRBD2. Losses at the gene ends were 0 bases for V and 0 bases for J; bases not matched to a gene: 2. Germline V CDR1 and CDR2: SGHNT, YYREEE (reference sequence). The CDR3 has 16 amino acids. CDR3 sequence reads: CASSLAGGASYNEQFF. The CDR3 DNA follows: TGTGCCAGCAGCTTGGCCGGGGGGGCCTCCTACAATGAGCAGTTCTTC.

This clonotype occurred a few times. J is TRBJ2-7 and V is TRBV2; 9 bases are a match to TRBD1. The CDR3 is 14 residues long. The J segment lost 0 bases and the V segment lost 7 bases, leaving 4 bases of the junction unmatched. Germline CDR1 SNHLY, CDR2 FYNNEI. The CDR3 is CASMRTGASYEQYF. CDR3 DNA: TGTGCCAGCATGAGGACAGGGGCCTCCTACGAGCAGTACTTC.

This clonotype has only a few counts. This chain uses TRBV7-3 with TRBJ2-3, with D perhaps TRBD1 or TRBD2 (5 bases each). Trimming removed 5 bases at V and 3 bases at J, with 15 bases between. Germline V gene lookup returns CDR1 SGHTA and CDR2 FQGTGA. The length of the CDR3 is 15 residues. The DNA for the CDR3 is TGTGCCAGCAGCCCGGGAATTGGGGGAACAGATACGCAGTATTTT. It translates to CASSPGIGGTDTQYF.

The gene calls are TRBV15 and TRBJ2-1; maybe TRBD2 (6 bases). The CDR3 consists of 13 residues. V was clipped by 5 bases and J by 8 bases, with 13 bases between them. The germline V gene encodes CDR1 LNHNV and CDR2 YYDKDF (reference sequence). The CDR3 DNA reads TGTGCCACCAGCCGGGGAGGATCCGATGAGCAGTTCTTC. It yields the protein CATSRGGSDEQFF.

This clonotype has just a few counts. The chain uses TRBV6-5 and TRBJ2-7; D perhaps matches TRBD2 (7 bases). Germline V gene data show CDR1 as MNHEY and CDR2 as SVGAGI. The germline V and J ends were trimmed by 2 bases and 5 bases, with 19 bases remaining between them. The CDR3 is 16 residues long. The CDR3 spells CASSYHREAGDHEQYF. Here the CDR3 DNA reads TGTGCCAGCAGTTACCACAGGGAGGCGGGAGACCACGAGCAGTACTTC.

This clonotype has at least ten counts. This chain joins TRBV11-2 and TRBJ2-7; D is undetermined. V dropped 4 bases and J dropped 9 bases, with 19 bases sitting between them. The CDR3 is 14 amino acids. The V gene's germline CDR1 is SGHAT and CDR2 FQNNGV. In DNA, the CDR3 is TGTGCCAGCAGCTCTAGGGAATTAAAGGGCGGGCAGTACTTC. This translates into CASSSRELKGGQYF.